This TCR beta chain was sequenced for a study of Ad26.COV2.S vaccination and SARS-CoV-2 variants. At the level of the study: Vaccine-arm donor from the placebo-controlled COV1001 Ad26.COV2.S trial. The study's findings and limits: Substantial post-vaccination breadth of spike-specific CD8+ and CD4+ T cell responses was reported.

As concerns this clone: Its target is not known.

Described treatment: around 19 received Ad26.COV2.S at low or high dose, single or two shots; 5 received placebo; per-sample allocation not given. Samples were taken on day 63 after the first vaccine or placebo injection. SARS-CoV-2 spike from the Wuhan strain was encoded by the vaccine, an Ad26 vector. This CDR3 comprises 16 residues. Trimming left V 2 bases short and J 4 bases short, with 14 bases between. Germline CDR1 and CDR2: MNHEY and SVGEGT. Clones were read by immunoSEQ multiplex PCR, and TCRdb kept only the in-frame ones, dropping some. The data show about 320,000 clones, 70% to 90% seen once.

The receptor's source is a person aged 18-65 years who received the Ad26.COV2.S COVID-19 vaccine or a placebo. The chain joins TRBV6-2 or TRBV6-3 to TRBJ2-2, with D perhaps given as TRBD1 or TRBD2 (5 bases each). The material was peripheral blood, obtained in a trial of Ad26.COV2.S vaccine versus placebo. CDR3 residues: CASSYGGWGGTGELFF. CDR3 DNA: TGTGCCAGCAGTTACGGCGGGTGGGGCGGCACCGGGGAGCTGTTTTTT.